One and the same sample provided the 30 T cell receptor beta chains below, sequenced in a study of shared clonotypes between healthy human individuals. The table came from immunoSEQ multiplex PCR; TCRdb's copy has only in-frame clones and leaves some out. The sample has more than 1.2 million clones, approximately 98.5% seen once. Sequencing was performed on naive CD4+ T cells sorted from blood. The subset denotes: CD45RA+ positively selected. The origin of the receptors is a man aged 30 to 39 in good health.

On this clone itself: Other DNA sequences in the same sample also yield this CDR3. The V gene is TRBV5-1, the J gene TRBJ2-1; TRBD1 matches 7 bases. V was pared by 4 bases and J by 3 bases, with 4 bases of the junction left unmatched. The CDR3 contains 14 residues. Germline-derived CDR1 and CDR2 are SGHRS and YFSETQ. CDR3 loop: CASSPAGGYNEQFF. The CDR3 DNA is TGCGCCAGCAGCCCCGCAGGGGGCTACAATGAGCAGTTCTTC.

The CDR3 DNA is TGTGCCAGCAGTGAAGAGTACAGGGGTGTCGAAGCTTTCTTT. Translating gives CASSEEYRGVEAFF. The chain is built from TRBV2 and TRBJ1-1, with 7 bases aligning to TRBD1. CDR1 is SNHLY and CDR2 is FYNNEI in the germline V gene. Trimming cost V 1 base and J 8 bases; bases outside gene matches: 7. CDR3 length: 14 amino acids.

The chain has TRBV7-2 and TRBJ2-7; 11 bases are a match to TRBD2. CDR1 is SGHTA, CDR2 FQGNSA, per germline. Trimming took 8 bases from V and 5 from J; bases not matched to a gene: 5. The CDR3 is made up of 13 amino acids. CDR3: CASATSGANEQYF. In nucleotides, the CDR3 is TGTGCCAGCGCGACTAGCGGGGCCAACGAGCAGTACTTC. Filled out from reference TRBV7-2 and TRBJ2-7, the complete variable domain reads GAGVSQSPSNKVTEKGKDVELRCDPISGHTALYWYRQSLGQGLEFLIYFQGNSAPDKSGLPSDRFSAERTGGSVSTLTIQRTQQEDSAVYLCASATSGANEQYFGPGTRLTVT.

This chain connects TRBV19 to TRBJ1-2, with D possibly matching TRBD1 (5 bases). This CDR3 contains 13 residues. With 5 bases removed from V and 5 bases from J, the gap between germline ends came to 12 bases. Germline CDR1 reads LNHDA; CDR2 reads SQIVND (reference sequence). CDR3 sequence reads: CASSVDSIYGYTF. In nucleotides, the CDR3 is TGTGCCAGTAGTGTTGACAGCATTTATGGCTACACCTTC.

The CDR3 loop reads CASSSESGTRTGELFF. Here the CDR3 DNA reads TGCGCCAGCAGCTCAGAATCAGGGACTAGGACCGGGGAGCTGTTTTTT. The J gene is TRBJ2-2, the V gene TRBV5-1; TRBD2 aligns across 8 bases. This CDR3 comprises 16 residues. V shed 3 bases and J 5 bases; nucleotides not matched to a gene: 9. Germline CDR1 and CDR2: SGHRS and YFSETQ.

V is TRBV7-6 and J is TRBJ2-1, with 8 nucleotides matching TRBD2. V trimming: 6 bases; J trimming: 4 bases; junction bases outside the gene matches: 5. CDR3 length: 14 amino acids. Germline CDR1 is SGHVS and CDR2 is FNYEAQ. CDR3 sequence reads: CASSRSGIYNEQFF. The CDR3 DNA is TGTGCCAGCAGTCGTAGCGGGATTTACAATGAGCAGTTCTTC.

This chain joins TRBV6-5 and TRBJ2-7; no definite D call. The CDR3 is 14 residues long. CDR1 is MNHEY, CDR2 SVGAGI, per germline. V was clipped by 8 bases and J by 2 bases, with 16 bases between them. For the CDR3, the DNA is TGTGCCAGCGGCTCCCGGACCCCGCCCTACGAGCAGTACTTC. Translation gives CASGSRTPPYEQYF.

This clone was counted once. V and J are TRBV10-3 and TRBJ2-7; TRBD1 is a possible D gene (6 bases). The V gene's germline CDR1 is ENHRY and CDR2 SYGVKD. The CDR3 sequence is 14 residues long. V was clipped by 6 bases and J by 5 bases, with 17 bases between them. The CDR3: CAISKSRDTHEQYF. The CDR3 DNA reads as TGTGCCATCAGCAAGAGCCGGGACACTCACGAGCAGTACTTC.

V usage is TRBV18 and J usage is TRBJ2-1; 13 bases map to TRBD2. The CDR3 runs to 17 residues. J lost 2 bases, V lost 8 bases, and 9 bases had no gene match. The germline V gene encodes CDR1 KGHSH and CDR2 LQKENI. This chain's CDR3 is CASNSGLAGAPYNEQFF. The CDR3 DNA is TGTGCCAGCAACAGCGGACTAGCGGGAGCACCCTACAATGAGCAGTTCTTC.

The CDR3 DNA reads TGTGCCAGCAGCCCCCTTGATAATGAGCAGTTCTTC. Protein sequence: CASSPLDNEQFF. The chain has TRBV9 and TRBJ2-1, with D unresolved. V was cut by 4 bases and J by 7 bases, with 9 bases left in between. Germline V gene data show CDR1 as SGDLS and CDR2 as YYNGEE. The CDR3 spans 12 residues.

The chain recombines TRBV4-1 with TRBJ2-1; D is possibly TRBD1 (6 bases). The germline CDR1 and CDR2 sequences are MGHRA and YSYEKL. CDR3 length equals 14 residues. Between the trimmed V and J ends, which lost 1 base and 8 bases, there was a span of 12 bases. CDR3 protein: CASSQGGGGYEQFF. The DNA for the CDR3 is TGCGCCAGCAGCCAAGGAGGTGGGGGCTATGAGCAGTTCTTC.

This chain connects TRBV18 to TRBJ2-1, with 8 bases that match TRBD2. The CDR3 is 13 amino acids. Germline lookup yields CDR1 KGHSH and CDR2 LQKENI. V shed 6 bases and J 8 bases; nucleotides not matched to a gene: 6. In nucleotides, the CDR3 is TGTGCCAGCTCCAAACCCGGGAGGGATGAGCAGTTCTTC. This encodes CASSKPGRDEQFF.

The CDR3 loop reads CASSQDARSVLYEQYF. For the CDR3, the DNA is TGCGCCAGCAGCCAAGATGCCAGATCCGTCCTCTACGAGCAGTACTTC. The chain couples TRBV4-1 to TRBJ2-7, with D unclear. This CDR3 is 16 amino acids long. CDR1 is MGHRA, CDR2 YSYEKL, per germline. Deletions cut 0 bases from V and 3 bases from J, with 15 bases between.

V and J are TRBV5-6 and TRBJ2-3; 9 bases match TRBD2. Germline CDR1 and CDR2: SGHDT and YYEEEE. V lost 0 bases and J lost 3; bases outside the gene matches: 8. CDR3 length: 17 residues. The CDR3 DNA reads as TGTGCCAGCAGCTTGGTGCGCGGGAGGGCCAAGACAGATACGCAGTATTTT. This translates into CASSLVRGRAKTDTQYF.

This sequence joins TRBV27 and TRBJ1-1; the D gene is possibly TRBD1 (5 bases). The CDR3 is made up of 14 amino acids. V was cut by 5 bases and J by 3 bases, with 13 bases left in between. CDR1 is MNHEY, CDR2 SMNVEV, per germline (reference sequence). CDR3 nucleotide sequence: TGTGCCAGCAGTCGAATAACAGGTTACACTGAAGCTTTCTTT. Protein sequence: CASSRITGYTEAFF.

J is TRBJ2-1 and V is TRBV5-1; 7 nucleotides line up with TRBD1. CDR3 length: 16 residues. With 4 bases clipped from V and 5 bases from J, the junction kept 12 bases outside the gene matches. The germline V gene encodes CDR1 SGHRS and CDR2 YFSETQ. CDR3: CASSRRRQGRDNEQFF. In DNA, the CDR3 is TGCGCCAGCAGCAGAAGACGACAGGGACGGGACAATGAGCAGTTCTTC.

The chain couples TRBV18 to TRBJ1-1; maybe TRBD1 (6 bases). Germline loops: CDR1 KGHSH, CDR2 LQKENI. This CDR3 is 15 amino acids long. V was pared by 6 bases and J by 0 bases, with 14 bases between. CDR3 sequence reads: CASSLTQGLNTEAFF. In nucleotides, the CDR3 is TGTGCCAGCTCTCTCACACAGGGACTGAACACTGAAGCTTTCTTT.

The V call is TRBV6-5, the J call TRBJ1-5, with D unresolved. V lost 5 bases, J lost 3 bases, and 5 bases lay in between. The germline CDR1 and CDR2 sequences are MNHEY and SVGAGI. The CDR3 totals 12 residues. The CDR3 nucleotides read TGTGCCAGCAGTGCACCCAATCAGCCCCAGCATTTT. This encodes CASSAPNQPQHF.

As DNA, the CDR3 is TGTGCCAGCAGCTCGGCAGACAGGGGGCATGGCTACACCTTC. This gives the protein CASSSADRGHGYTF. This chain joins TRBV5-4 and TRBJ1-2; TRBD1 matches 10 bases. The V and J ends lost 3 bases and 6 bases, in that order; junction bases with no gene match: 5. CDR3 length: 14 amino acids. Germline lookup yields CDR1 SGHNT and CDR2 YYREEE (reference sequence).

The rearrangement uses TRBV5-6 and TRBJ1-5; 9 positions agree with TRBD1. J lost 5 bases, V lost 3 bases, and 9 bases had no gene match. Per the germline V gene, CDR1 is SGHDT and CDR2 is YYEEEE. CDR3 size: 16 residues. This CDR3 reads CASSSKTGGDHQPQHF. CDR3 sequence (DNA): TGTGCCAGCAGCTCCAAAACAGGGGGCGACCATCAGCCCCAGCATTTT.

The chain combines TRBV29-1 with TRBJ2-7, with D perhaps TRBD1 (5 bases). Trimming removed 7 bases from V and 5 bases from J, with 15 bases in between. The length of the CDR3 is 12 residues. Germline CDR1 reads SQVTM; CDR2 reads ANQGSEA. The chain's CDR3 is CSAASGSHEQYF. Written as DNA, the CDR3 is TGCAGCGCGGCTTCAGGGTCCCACGAGCAGTACTTC.

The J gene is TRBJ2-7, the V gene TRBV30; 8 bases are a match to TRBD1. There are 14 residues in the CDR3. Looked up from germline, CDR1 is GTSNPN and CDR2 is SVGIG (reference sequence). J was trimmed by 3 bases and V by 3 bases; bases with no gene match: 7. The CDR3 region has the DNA TGTGCCTGGAGACGCTCGGACAGGGTCTACGAGCAGTACTTC. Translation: CAWRRSDRVYEQYF.

Written as DNA, the CDR3 is TGTGCCAGCAGCTTAGCCCCAGGAAAAAACATTCAGTACTTC. Its protein is CASSLAPGKNIQYF. This chain connects TRBV11-2 to TRBJ2-4; no clear D. The ends were cut back, 1 base at V and 4 bases at J, with 8 bases in the middle. The CDR3 is 14 amino acids. Germline CDR1 SGHAT, CDR2 FQNNGV.

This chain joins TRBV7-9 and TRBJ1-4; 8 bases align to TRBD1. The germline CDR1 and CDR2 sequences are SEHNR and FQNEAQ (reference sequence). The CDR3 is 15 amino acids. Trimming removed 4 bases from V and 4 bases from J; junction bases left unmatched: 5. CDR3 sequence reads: CASSSGQEINEKLFF. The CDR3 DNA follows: TGTGCCAGCAGCTCGGGACAGGAGATTAATGAAAAACTGTTTTTT.

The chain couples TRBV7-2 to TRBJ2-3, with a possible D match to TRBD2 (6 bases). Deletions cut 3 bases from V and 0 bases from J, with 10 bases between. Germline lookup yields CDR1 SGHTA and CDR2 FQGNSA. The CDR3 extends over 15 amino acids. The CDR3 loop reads CASSFRSGSTDTQYF. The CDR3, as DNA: TGTGCCAGCAGCTTTAGAAGCGGGAGCACAGATACGCAGTATTTT.

CDR3 bases: TGTGCCAGTGGGGCGTCCTTTCCGGGAAACACCATATATTTT. Translation: CASGASFPGNTIYF. The J gene is TRBJ1-3, the V gene TRBV28; a weak D match, TRBD1 (5 bases). V dropped 9 bases and J dropped 4 bases, with 16 bases sitting between them. This CDR3 is built from 14 residues. Looked up from germline, CDR1 is MDHEN and CDR2 is SYDVKM.

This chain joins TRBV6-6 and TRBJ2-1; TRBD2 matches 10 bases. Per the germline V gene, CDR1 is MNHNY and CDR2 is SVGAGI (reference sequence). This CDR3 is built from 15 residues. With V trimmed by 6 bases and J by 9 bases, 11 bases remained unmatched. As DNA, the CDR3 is TGTGCCAGCAGGCCTTACCCACTAGCGGGAATTGAGCAGTTCTTC. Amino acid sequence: CASRPYPLAGIEQFF.

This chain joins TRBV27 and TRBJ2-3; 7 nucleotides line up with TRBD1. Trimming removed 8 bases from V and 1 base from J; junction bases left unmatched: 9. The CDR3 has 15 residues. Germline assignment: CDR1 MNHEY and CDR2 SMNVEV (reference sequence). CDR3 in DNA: TGTGCCAGCGGGTACAGGGGCAGGGGCACAGATACGCAGTATTTT. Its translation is CASGYRGRGTDTQYF.

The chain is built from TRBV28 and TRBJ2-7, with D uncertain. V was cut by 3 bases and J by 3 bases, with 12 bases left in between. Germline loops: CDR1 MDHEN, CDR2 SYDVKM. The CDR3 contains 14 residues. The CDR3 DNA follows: TGTGCCAGCAGTTTCACGACCCTATACTACGAGCAGTACTTC. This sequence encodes CASSFTTLYYEQYF.

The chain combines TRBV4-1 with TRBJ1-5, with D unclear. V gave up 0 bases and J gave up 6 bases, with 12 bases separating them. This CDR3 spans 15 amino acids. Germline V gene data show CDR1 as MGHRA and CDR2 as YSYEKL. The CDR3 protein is CASSQDSTIFQPQHF. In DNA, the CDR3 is TGCGCCAGCAGCCAAGATTCGACAATCTTTCAGCCCCAGCATTTT.